The 30 T cell receptor beta chains below all came from one sample that was sequenced in a study of shared clonotypes between healthy human individuals. Some clones are missing from TCRdb's copy, which holds only in-frame ones; the method was immunoSEQ multiplex PCR. Seen here are fewer than 1.4 million clones, approximately 80% observed once, and the top ten hold more than 0.55%. Sequencing was carried out using memory CD4+ T cells from PBMCs. The sample's subset: CD45RA-negative fraction. The receptors originated from a young man in good health. Some clones in this sample may be carry-over from other donors' samples.

The rearrangement uses TRBV27 and TRBJ2-7, with D hard to call. CDR3 size: 13 residues. The ends were cut back, 8 bases at V and 0 bases at J, with 11 bases in the middle. Germline V CDR1 and CDR2: MNHEY, SMNVEV (reference sequence). The CDR3 here is CASSAVRSYEQYF. The DNA for the CDR3 is TGTGCCAGCTCCGCAGTCCGCTCCTACGAGCAGTACTTC.

This clone was seen ten or more times. The same CDR3 is also encoded by other DNA sequences in this sample. V usage is TRBV5-4 and J usage is TRBJ1-5; possibly TRBD1 for D (6 bases). Germline CDR1 is SGHNT and CDR2 is YYREEE (reference sequence). The V end lost 1 base, the J end lost 4 bases, and 9 bases lay between the germline ends. The CDR3 spans 14 residues. The CDR3 loop is CASSLQGTNQPQHF. As DNA, the CDR3 is TGTGCCAGCAGCTTGCAGGGGACAAATCAGCCCCAGCATTTT.

The DNA of the CDR3 is TGCGCCAGCAGCTTGGGACCCACTAGCAATCAGCCCCAGCATTTT. This translates into CASSLGPTSNQPQHF. The rearrangement uses TRBV5-1 and TRBJ1-5; D is unclear. The CDR3 has 15 residues. V shed 0 bases and J shed 0 bases, with 7 bases lying between them. Looked up from germline, CDR1 is SGHRS and CDR2 is YFSETQ.

The chain joins TRBV30 to TRBJ2-1; D is unresolved. Germline assignment: CDR1 GTSNPN and CDR2 SVGIG (reference sequence). V was trimmed by 0 bases and J by 9 bases, leaving 6 bases between them. The CDR3 totals 11 residues. CDR3 amino acids: CAWSVGIEQFF. As DNA, the CDR3 is TGTGCCTGGAGTGTAGGGATTGAGCAGTTCTTC.

V is TRBV30 and J is TRBJ2-1; the D gene is possibly TRBD1 (5 bases). This CDR3 has 13 amino acids. Germline values: CDR1 GTSNPN, CDR2 SVGIG (reference sequence). Trimming cost V 1 base and J 4 bases, with 8 bases left between them. Here the CDR3 reads CAWSGPGYNEQFF. The CDR3 coding sequence is TGTGCCTGGAGTGGCCCAGGGTACAATGAGCAGTTCTTC. The full variable domain, rest sourced from reference TRBV30 and TRBJ2-1, is SQTIHQWPATLVQPVGSPLSLECTVEGTSNPNLYWYRQAAGRGLQLLFYSVGIGQISSEVPQNLSASRPQDRQFILSSKKLLLSDSGFYLCAWSGPGYNEQFFGPGTRLTVL.

This sequence joins TRBV5-4 and TRBJ1-1; D is perhaps TRBD1 (5 bases). This CDR3 has 14 amino acids. The V gene lost 6 bases and the J gene lost 6 bases, with 18 bases spanning the gap. The germline gives CDR1 SGHNT, CDR2 YYREEE (reference sequence). The CDR3 region is CASKSTAPSPEAFF. The CDR3 DNA is TGTGCCAGCAAATCGACAGCCCCCTCCCCTGAAGCTTTCTTT.

V and J are TRBV7-3 and TRBJ2-5, with D perhaps matching TRBD1 (5 bases). Germline-derived CDR1 and CDR2 are SGHTA and FQGTGA. The CDR3 consists of 14 residues. The germline V and J ends were trimmed by 0 bases and 4 bases, with 9 bases remaining between them. The CDR3 reads CASSLTPTGETQYF. CDR3 sequence (DNA): TGTGCCAGCAGCTTAACCCCCACAGGAGAGACCCAGTACTTC.

This clone was picked up a small number of times. This chain uses TRBV6-6 with TRBJ1-1; TRBD1 agrees at 7 bases. Looked up from germline, CDR1 is MNHNY and CDR2 is SVGAGI (reference sequence). CDR3 length: 13 amino acids. With 5 bases clipped from V and 4 bases from J, the junction kept 4 bases outside the gene matches. The CDR3 coding sequence is TGTGCCAGCAGTGACAGGGAAGGCACTGAAGCTTTCTTT. Residues: CASSDREGTEAFF.

The chain recombines TRBV10-3 with TRBJ1-2; a weak D match, TRBD1 (5 bases). Looked up from germline, CDR1 is ENHRY and CDR2 is SYGVKD. The CDR3 has 14 residues. The V gene lost 7 bases and the J gene lost 6 bases, with 18 bases spanning the gap. CDR3 in amino acids: CAITEGFIRDGYTF. CDR3 DNA: TGTGCCATCACCGAGGGGTTCATTAGGGATGGCTACACCTTC.

The chain carries TRBV2 and TRBJ1-5, with D unclear. The germline gives CDR1 SNHLY, CDR2 FYNNEI. V lost 6 bases, J lost 6 bases, and 12 bases lay in between. This CDR3 is built from 13 residues. This chain's CDR3 is CASSGGPVQPQHF. As DNA, the CDR3 is TGTGCCAGCAGCGGCGGACCGGTTCAGCCCCAGCATTTT.

The chain employs TRBV6-5 and TRBJ1-1; D perhaps matches TRBD1 (5 bases). Germline V lookup: CDR1 MNHEY, CDR2 SVGAGI. The CDR3 is 16 amino acids. V lost 0 bases and J 0 bases, leaving 11 bases between the germline ends. The CDR3 DNA reads as TGTGCCAGCAGTTACTCGTCGACAGCTGTGAACACTGAAGCTTTCTTT. This codes for CASSYSSTAVNTEAFF.

V usage is TRBV6-1 and J usage is TRBJ2-7; 10 nucleotides align to TRBD1. The CDR3 has 15 residues. Germline V gives CDR1 MNHNS, CDR2 SASEGT. Losses at the gene ends were 8 bases for V and 2 bases for J; bases not matched to a gene: 9. The CDR3 reads CASRVKGQGPYEQYF. In nucleotides, the CDR3 is TGTGCCAGCCGTGTAAAGGGACAGGGGCCCTACGAGCAGTACTTC.

This sequence joins TRBV19 and TRBJ2-2; 8 nucleotides agree with TRBD2. This CDR3 has 15 amino acids. Germline values: CDR1 LNHDA, CDR2 SQIVND (reference sequence). Trimming cost V 3 bases and J 6 bases; bases outside gene matches: 6. The CDR3 spells CASSIQRERAGELFF. The CDR3 DNA follows: TGTGCCAGTAGTATCCAGCGGGAGCGGGCCGGGGAGCTGTTTTTT.

In its sample, this clone was seen a few times. The chain recombines TRBV5-4 with TRBJ1-4; possibly TRBD1 for D (6 bases). Germline V gene lookup returns CDR1 SGHNT and CDR2 YYREEE (reference sequence). This CDR3 region has 14 residues. V was pared by 4 bases and J by 2 bases, with 9 bases between. The DNA of the CDR3 is TGTGCCAGCAGCCTTACAGGGACTAATGAAAAACTGTTTTTT. It encodes CASSLTGTNEKLFF.

The J gene is TRBJ2-5, the V gene TRBV9; D may be TRBD2 (5 bases). The V and J ends lost 7 bases and 5 bases respectively, with 15 bases between them. From germline, CDR1 is SGDLS and CDR2 YYNGEE. The CDR3 is 13 amino acids. The CDR3: CASAGGLPETQYF. The CDR3 DNA sequence: TGTGCCAGCGCGGGCGGACTGCCGGAGACCCAGTACTTC.

This clone came up many times. The chain is built from TRBV15 and TRBJ2-3; 13 bases align to TRBD2. This CDR3 comprises 16 residues. V shed 4 bases and J 4 bases; nucleotides not matched to a gene: 5. Germline values: CDR1 LNHNV, CDR2 YYDKDF (reference sequence). The CDR3 spells CATSTWTSGSSDTQYF. DNA of the CDR3: TGTGCCACCAGCACCTGGACTAGCGGGAGTTCAGATACGCAGTATTTT.

This clone was seen more than once but under ten times. The rearrangement links TRBV15 to TRBJ1-2, with 8 bases aligning to TRBD1. Germline-derived CDR1 and CDR2 are LNHNV and YYDKDF (reference sequence). This CDR3 region has 14 residues. Trimming removed 4 bases from V and 4 bases from J; junction bases left unmatched: 5. CDR3 sequence (DNA): TGTGCCACCAGCAATATGGGACAGGTCTATGGCTACACCTTC. It codes for CATSNMGQVYGYTF.

J is TRBJ2-5 and V is TRBV13; TRBD2 is a possible D gene (5 bases). With the DNA end fitting TRBJ2-7 better, the J assignment may be wrong. The CDR3 has 18 residues. Germline V gene sequence: CDR1 PRHDT, CDR2 FYEKMQ (reference sequence). As DNA, the CDR3 is TGTGCCAGCAGCTTGGTCTTAGCAGGAGCTAGCAGCCTCTACGAGCAGTACTTC. Amino acid sequence: CASSLVLAGASSLYEQYF.

CDR3 region: CASTPGGYYGYTF. In nucleotides, the CDR3 is TGTGCCAGCACCCCAGGGGGATACTATGGCTACACCTTC. This sequence joins TRBV2 and TRBJ1-2; 7 nucleotides line up with TRBD1. Germline values: CDR1 SNHLY, CDR2 FYNNEI. The CDR3 covers 13 residues. The V and J ends lost 7 bases and 3 bases, in that order; junction bases with no gene match: 5.

This clone was detected ten times or more. The same CDR3 can be traced to other DNA sequences in this sample. The gene calls are TRBV30 and TRBJ1-2, with D unresolved. Trimming removed 2 bases at V and 6 bases at J, with 13 bases between. From germline, CDR1 is GTSNPN and CDR2 SVGIG (reference sequence). The CDR3 sequence is 13 residues long. The CDR3 is CAWSLRGWNGYTF. For the CDR3, the DNA is TGTGCCTGGAGTTTGAGAGGGTGGAATGGCTACACCTTC.

V gene TRBV5-1 combines with J gene TRBJ1-3, with D unresolved. V was shortened by 0 bases and J by 1 base, with 8 bases between the two germline ends. Germline assignment: CDR1 SGHRS and CDR2 YFSETQ. The CDR3 covers 15 residues. CDR3 in DNA: TGCGCCAGCAGCTTGGACGCGGGGTCTGGAAACACCATATATTTT. It is translated as CASSLDAGSGNTIYF.

The chain recombines TRBV10-3 with TRBJ1-1, with a tentative D call TRBD1 (6 bases). Germline V gene lookup returns CDR1 ENHRY and CDR2 SYGVKD. The V end was cut by 11 bases, the J end by 1 base, with 17 bases between. The CDR3 spans 14 residues. DNA for the CDR3: TGTGCCGTCAACAACCAGGGGTCGAACACTGAAGCTTTCTTT. Protein product: CAVNNQGSNTEAFF.

Note on this clone: An end of the junction does not agree with germline; a read error may underlie this. The chain links TRBV18 to TRBJ2-5; TRBD2 aligns across 14 bases. Germline CDR1 reads KGHSH; CDR2 reads LQKENI. This CDR3 contains 16 residues. CDR3 DNA sequence: TGTGCCAGCTCGCCACCGGGACTAGCGGGAGAAGAGACCCAGTACTTC. Translating gives CASSPPGLAGEETQYF.

The chain links TRBV4-3 to TRBJ2-7, with 9 nucleotides matching TRBD2. Per the germline V gene, CDR1 is LGHNA and CDR2 is YSLEER. This CDR3 has 16 residues. Germline trimming cut 2 bases from V and 7 bases from J; bases unmatched to any gene: 12. CDR3 nucleotide sequence: TGCGCCAGCAGCCAATCCCTACTAGCGGGCCCTCAAGAGCAGTACTTC. This gives the protein CASSQSLLAGPQEQYF.

Only a few counts were recorded for this clone. The V gene is TRBV4-1, the J gene TRBJ1-5; 8 bases are a match to TRBD1. Germline V lookup: CDR1 MGHRA, CDR2 YSYEKL. Trimming took 6 bases from V and 3 from J; bases not matched to a gene: 7. The CDR3 is made up of 15 amino acids. The CDR3 DNA is TGCGCCAGCAGACAGGGACAGGCCACCAATCAGCCCCAGCATTTT. It yields the protein CASRQGQATNQPQHF.

This rearrangement joins TRBV4-1 to TRBJ2-3, with D uncertain. Germline CDR1 and CDR2: MGHRA and YSYEKL. Trimming stripped 3 bases from V and 3 bases from J, with 7 bases between. The CDR3 extends over 13 amino acids. CDR3 DNA: TGCGCCAGCAGCCAGCGAGCGACAGATACGCAGTATTTT. Encoded protein: CASSQRATDTQYF.

This clone was seen just once. This chain uses TRBV2 with TRBJ2-2; D gene uncertain. The CDR3 is made up of 15 amino acids. Germline V gene lookup returns CDR1 SNHLY and CDR2 FYNNEI. V shed 7 bases and J shed 3 bases, with 15 bases lying between them. The CDR3 region is CASMPKTADTGELFF. CDR3 DNA: TGTGCCAGCATGCCAAAAACGGCGGACACCGGGGAGCTGTTTTTT.

Comment on this clone: A much larger clonotype is one base distant, so this may be a read error. The chain couples TRBV29-1 to TRBJ2-5; D is unresolved. The CDR3 runs 12 residues. V was pared by 5 bases and J by 5 bases, with 12 bases between. Germline CDR1 SQVTM, CDR2 ANQGSEA. CDR3 residues: CSVLSPSETQYF. The CDR3 nucleotides read TGCAGCGTTTTGAGCCCGTCTGAGACCCAGTACTTC. Using reference TRBV29-1 and TRBJ2-5 for the parts outside the CDR3, the full variable domain is SAVISQKPSRDICQRGTSLTIQCQVDSQVTMMFWYRQQPGQSLTLIATANQGSEATYESGFVIDKFPISRPNLTFSTLTVSNMSPEDSSIYLCSVLSPSETQYFGPGTRLLVL.

The chain uses TRBV5-1 and TRBJ1-2; perhaps TRBD1 as D (6 bases). Trimming pared 4 bases from V and 2 bases from J, leaving 12 bases between. Germline V CDR1 and CDR2: SGHRS, YFSETQ. This CDR3 has 14 amino acids. Here the CDR3 reads CASSLGQSNYGYTF. CDR3 DNA sequence: TGCGCCAGCAGCCTAGGACAGAGCAACTATGGCTACACCTTC.

The V gene is TRBV15, the J gene TRBJ2-7; 9 nucleotides line up with TRBD2. The V gene's germline CDR1 is LNHNV and CDR2 YYDKDF (reference sequence). CDR3 length: 12 amino acids. CDR3 sequence reads: CDGGRGSHEQYF. CDR3 DNA: TGTGATGGCGGGAGGGGATCCCACGAGCAGTACTTC.